The next 5 T cell receptor beta chains were all read from a single sample in a study of blood T cell repertoires in COVID-19. Generated by immunoSEQ multiplex PCR, the TCRdb table keeps only in-frame clones and is missing some. Of roughly 57,000 clones listed, over 75% are singletons. The material sequenced was peripheral blood. All receptors derive from a man in his fifties or sixties with active or convalescent COVID-19.

This clone was detected only once. The chain uses TRBV11-2 and TRBJ2-5; 7 bases are a match to TRBD1. V gave up 1 base and J gave up 5 bases; unmatched junction bases: 10. The CDR3 spans 16 residues. Germline loops: CDR1 SGHAT, CDR2 FQNNGV. The CDR3 loop reads CASSLAGTVQGETQYF. DNA of the CDR3: TGTGCCAGCAGCTTAGCCGGGACAGTTCAAGGGGAGACCCAGTACTTC.

The V and J genes are TRBV6-6 and TRBJ1-2, with 7 bases that match TRBD1. CDR1 is MNHNY, CDR2 SVGAGI, per germline (reference sequence). The trim removed 6 bases at V and 1 base at J, leaving 8 bases unmatched. CDR3 length equals 15 residues. CDR3 in amino acids: CASRTGQDLNYGYTF. DNA for the CDR3: TGTGCCAGCAGGACCGGACAGGACCTTAACTATGGCTACACCTTC.

This chain joins TRBV5-1 and TRBJ2-5, with TRBD1 matching 8 bases. The CDR3 is 15 residues long. The junction had 7 bases not matched to a gene; V was cut back by 4 bases and J by 2 bases. In germline, CDR1 is SGHRS, CDR2 YFSETQ. The CDR3 loop is CASSVADRGQETQYF. The CDR3 coding sequence is TGCGCCAGCAGCGTGGCTGACAGGGGACAAGAGACCCAGTACTTC.

The rearrangement links TRBV5-1 to TRBJ2-7; maybe TRBD2 (7 bases). Looked up from germline, CDR1 is SGHRS and CDR2 is YFSETQ. V lost 4 bases and J lost 2, with 16 bases in between. This CDR3 comprises 15 residues. The CDR3 protein is CASSAATGRAYEQYF. The CDR3, as DNA: TGCGCCAGCAGCGCTGCAACAGGGAGGGCCTACGAGCAGTACTTC.

V gene TRBV9 combines with J gene TRBJ2-7; a possible D gene is TRBD2 (6 bases). Germline loops: CDR1 SGDLS, CDR2 YYNGEE. CDR3 length: 14 residues. V was pared by 0 bases and J by 3 bases, with 10 bases between. Here the CDR3 DNA reads TGTGCCAGCAGCGTAGCGTGGGGGGTCTACGAGCAGTACTTC. Translating gives CASSVAWGVYEQYF.